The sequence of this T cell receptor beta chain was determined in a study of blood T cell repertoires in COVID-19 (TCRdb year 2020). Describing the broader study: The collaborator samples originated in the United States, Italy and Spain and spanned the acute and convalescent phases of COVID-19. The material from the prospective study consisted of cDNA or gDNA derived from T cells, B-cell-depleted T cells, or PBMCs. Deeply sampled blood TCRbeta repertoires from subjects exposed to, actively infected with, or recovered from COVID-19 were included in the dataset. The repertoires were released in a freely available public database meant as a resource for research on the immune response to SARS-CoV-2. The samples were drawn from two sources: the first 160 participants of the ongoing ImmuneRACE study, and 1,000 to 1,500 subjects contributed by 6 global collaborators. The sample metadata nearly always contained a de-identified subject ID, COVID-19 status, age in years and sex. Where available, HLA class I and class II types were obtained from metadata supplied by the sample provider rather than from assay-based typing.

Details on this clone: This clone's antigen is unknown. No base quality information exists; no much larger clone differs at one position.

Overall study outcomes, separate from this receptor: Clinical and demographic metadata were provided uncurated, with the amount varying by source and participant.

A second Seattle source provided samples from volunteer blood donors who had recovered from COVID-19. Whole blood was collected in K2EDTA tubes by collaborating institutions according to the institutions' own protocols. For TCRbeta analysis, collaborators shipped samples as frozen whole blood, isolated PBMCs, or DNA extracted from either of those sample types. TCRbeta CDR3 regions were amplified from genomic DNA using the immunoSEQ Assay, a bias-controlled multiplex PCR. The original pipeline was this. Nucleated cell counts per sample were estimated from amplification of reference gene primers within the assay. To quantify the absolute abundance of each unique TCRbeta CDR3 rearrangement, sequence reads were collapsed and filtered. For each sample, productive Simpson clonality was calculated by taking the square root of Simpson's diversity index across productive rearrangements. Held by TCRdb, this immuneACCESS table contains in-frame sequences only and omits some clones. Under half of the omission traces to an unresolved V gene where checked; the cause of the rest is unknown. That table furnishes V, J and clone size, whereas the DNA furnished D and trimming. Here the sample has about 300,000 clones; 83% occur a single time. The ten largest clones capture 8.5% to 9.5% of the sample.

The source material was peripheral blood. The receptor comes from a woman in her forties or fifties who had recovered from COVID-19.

The sequenced DNA: TGTGCCAGCAGCGTGGGTCGGCGGGGTCGATACAATGAGCAGTTCTTC. This sequence encodes CASSVGRRGRYNEQFF. The V gene is TRBV9 and the J gene is TRBJ2-1; the D gene is perhaps TRBD2, on 6 matching bases. The junction carries 16 bases between V and J, which are trimmed by 2 bases and 4 bases respectively. Including cysteine and phenylalanine, the CDR3 has 16 amino acids. Only CDR3 DNA is held: 48 bases, read in frame from base 1. CDR1 and CDR2, looked up from the germline V gene, are SGDLS and YYNGEE.